This T cell receptor beta chain is from a study of blood T cell repertoires in COVID-19. Turning to the study itself: Samples came from the United States, Italy and Spain, spanning acute and convalescent COVID-19. The cDNA or gDNA used as material had been derived from T cells, B-cell-depleted T cells, or PBMCs.

Clones were sequenced by immunoSEQ multiplex PCR, and TCRdb holds only the in-frame ones, with some missing. The data contain around 160,000 clones, over 75% of them singletons. Recruitment covered under 25 US areas and drew participants whose ages spanned roughly 18 to 100 years. Assignment of participants to cohorts was predicated upon participant-reported clinical history. Trimming removed 5 bases from V and 4 bases from J; junction bases left unmatched: 6. CDR1 and CDR2 (germline): MDHEN, SYDVKM. The CDR3 runs 15 residues. This chain links TRBV28 with TRBJ2-3, with TRBD1 matching 10 bases. The sequence was obtained from a woman younger than 45 with acute COVID-19. What was sequenced was PBMCs or T cells enriched from blood (not recorded which). CDR3 protein: CASSPQGTGADTQYF. DNA for the CDR3: TGTGCCAGCAGTCCCCAAGGGACAGGGGCAGATACGCAGTATTTT.